The clone carrying this TCR beta chain was picked up a small number of times. TCRdb keeps only in-frame clones here, not all; method: immunoSEQ multiplex PCR. The sample lists around 19,000 clones, nearly 80% seen once, with about a third in the top ten. The source of the sample is a study of T cell clones after liver transplantation. On the study more broadly: Apart from a few HCV-positive recipients, transplants were for non-autoimmune, non-viral reasons.

The CDR3 extends over 14 amino acids. V was trimmed by 6 bases and J by 1 base, leaving 12 bases between them. Germline-derived CDR1 and CDR2 are MDHEN and SYDVKM. This chain links TRBV28 with TRBJ1-2; D call uncertain. This TCR came from a human patient who received a liver transplant. Some T cells may have come from the graft donor. Sequences were derived from CD8+ T cells from blood, sampled 54 months after liver transplant. CDR3 in DNA: TGTGCCAGCAGGACGGAGAGTTATAACTATGGCTACACCTTC. Its protein product is CASRTESYNYGYTF.